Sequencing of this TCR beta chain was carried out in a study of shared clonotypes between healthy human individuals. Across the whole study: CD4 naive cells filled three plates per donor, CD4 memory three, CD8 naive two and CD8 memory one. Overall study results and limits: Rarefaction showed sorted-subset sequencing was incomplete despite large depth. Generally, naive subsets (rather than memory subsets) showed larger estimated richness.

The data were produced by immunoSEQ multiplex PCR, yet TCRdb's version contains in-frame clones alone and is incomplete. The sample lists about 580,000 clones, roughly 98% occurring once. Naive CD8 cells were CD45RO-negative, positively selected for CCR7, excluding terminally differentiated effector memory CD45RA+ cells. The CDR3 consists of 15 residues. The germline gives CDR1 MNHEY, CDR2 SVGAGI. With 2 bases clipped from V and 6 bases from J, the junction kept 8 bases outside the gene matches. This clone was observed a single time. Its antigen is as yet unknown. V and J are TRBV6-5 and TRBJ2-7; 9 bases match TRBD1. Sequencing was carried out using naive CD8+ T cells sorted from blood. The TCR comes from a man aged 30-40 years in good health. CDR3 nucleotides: TGTGCCAGCAGTTACGGTCCGGGACAGGGCGGCGAGCAGTACTTC. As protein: CASSYGPGQGGEQYF.